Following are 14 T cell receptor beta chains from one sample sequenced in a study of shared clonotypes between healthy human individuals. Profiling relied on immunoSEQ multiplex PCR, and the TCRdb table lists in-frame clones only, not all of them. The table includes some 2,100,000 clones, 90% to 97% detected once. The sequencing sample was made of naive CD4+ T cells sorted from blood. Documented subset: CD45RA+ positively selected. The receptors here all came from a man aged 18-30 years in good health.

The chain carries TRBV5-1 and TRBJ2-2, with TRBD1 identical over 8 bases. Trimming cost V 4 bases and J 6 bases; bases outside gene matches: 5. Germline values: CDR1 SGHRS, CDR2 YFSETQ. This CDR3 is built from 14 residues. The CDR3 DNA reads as TGCGCCAGCAGCGAACAGGGGGTGGCCGGGGAGCTGTTTTTT. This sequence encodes CASSEQGVAGELFF. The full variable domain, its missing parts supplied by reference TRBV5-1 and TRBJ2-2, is KAGVTQTPRYLIKTRGQQVTLSCSPISGHRSVSWYQQTPGQGLQFLFEYFSETQRNKGNFPGRFSGRQFSNSRSEMNVSTLELGDSALYLCASSEQGVAGELFFGEGSRLTVL.

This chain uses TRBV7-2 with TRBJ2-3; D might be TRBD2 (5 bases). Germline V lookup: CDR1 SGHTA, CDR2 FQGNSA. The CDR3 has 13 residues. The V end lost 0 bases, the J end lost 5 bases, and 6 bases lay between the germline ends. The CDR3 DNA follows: TGTGCCAGCAGCTTAGCGGCGGGAGATACGCAGTATTTT. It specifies CASSLAAGDTQYF. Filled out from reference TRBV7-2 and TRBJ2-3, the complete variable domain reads GAGVSQSPSNKVTEKGKDVELRCDPISGHTALYWYRQSLGQGLEFLIYFQGNSAPDKSGLPSDRFSAERTGGSVSTLTIQRTQQEDSAVYLCASSLAAGDTQYFGPGTRLTVL.

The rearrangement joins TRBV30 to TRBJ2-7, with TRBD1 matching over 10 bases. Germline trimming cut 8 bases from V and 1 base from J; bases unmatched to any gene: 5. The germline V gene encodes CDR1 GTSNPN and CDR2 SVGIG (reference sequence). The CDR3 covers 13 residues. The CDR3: CAGAGQGSYEQYF. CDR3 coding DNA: TGTGCCGGGGCGGGACAGGGGTCCTACGAGCAGTACTTC.

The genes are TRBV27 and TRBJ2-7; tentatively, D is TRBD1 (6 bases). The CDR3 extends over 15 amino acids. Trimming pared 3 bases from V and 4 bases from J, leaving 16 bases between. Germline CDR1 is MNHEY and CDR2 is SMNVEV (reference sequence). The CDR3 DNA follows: TGTGCCAGCAGTTTCAAACAGGGTTACTCTTACGAGCAGTACTTC. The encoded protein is CASSFKQGYSYEQYF.

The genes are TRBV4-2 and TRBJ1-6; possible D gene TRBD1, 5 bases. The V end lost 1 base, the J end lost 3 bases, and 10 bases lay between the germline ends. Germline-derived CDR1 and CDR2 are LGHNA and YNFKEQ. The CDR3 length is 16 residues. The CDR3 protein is CASSQGRDHYNSPLHF. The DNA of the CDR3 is TGTGCCAGCAGCCAAGGCAGGGACCACTATAATTCACCCCTCCACTTT.

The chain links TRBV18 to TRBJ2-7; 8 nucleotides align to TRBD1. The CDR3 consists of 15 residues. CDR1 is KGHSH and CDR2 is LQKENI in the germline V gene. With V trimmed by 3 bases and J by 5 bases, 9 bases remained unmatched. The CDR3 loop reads CASSPIGQGIDEQYF. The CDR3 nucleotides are TGTGCCAGCTCACCTATAGGACAGGGTATCGACGAGCAGTACTTC.

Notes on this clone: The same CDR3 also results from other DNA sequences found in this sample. The CDR3 is CASSLAGTSSYEQYF. CDR3 sequence (DNA): TGTGCCAGCAGCTTAGCTGGGACGAGCTCCTACGAGCAGTACTTC. The chain uses TRBV7-2 and TRBJ2-7; D could derive from TRBD1 or TRBD2 (5 bases each). This CDR3 has 15 amino acids. CDR1 is SGHTA and CDR2 is FQGNSA in the germline V gene. With 0 bases removed from V and 0 bases from J, the gap between germline ends came to 9 bases.

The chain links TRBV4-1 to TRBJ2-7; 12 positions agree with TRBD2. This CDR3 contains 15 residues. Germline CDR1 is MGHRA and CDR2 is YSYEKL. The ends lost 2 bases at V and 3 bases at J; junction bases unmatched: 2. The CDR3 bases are TGCGCCAGCAGCCAAATGGGACTAGCGGGCTACGAGCAGTACTTC. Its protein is CASSQMGLAGYEQYF.

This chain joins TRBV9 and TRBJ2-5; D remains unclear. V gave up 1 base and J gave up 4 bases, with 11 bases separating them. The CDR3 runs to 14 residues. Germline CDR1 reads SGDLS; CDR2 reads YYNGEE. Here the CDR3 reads CASSVSPRAETQYF. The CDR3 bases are TGTGCCAGCAGCGTATCTCCCAGAGCAGAGACCCAGTACTTC.

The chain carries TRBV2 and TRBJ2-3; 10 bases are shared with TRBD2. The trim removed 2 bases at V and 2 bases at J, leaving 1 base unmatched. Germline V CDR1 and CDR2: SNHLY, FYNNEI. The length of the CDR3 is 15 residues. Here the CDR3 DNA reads TGTGCCAGCAGTGAAAGCGGGGGGGCCACAGATACGCAGTATTTT. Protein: CASSESGGATDTQYF.

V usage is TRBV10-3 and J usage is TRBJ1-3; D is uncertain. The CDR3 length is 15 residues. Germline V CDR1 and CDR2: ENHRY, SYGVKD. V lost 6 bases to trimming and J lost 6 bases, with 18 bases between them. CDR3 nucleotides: TGTGCCATCAGATCTATGGGCCCTGAGGAAAACACCATATATTTT. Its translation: CAIRSMGPEENTIYF.

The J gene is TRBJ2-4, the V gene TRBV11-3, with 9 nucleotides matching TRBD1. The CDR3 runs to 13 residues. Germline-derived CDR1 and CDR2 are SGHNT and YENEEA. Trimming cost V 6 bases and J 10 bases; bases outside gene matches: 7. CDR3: CASSTGGANIQYF. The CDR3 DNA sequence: TGTGCCAGCAGTACAGGGGGCGCGAATATTCAGTACTTC.

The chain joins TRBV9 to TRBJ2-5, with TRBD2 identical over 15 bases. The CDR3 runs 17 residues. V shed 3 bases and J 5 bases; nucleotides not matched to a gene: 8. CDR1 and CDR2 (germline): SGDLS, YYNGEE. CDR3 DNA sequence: TGTGCCAGCAGCGCCGGGACTAGCGGGAGGTCGGGGGAGACCCAGTACTTC. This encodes CASSAGTSGRSGETQYF.

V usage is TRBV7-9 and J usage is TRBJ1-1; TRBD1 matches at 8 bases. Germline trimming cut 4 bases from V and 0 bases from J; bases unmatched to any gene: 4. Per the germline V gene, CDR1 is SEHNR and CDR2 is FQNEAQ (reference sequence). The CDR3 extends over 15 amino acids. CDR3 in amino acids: CASSSPTGVNTEAFF. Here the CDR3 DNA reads TGTGCCAGCAGCTCCCCGACAGGGGTGAACACTGAAGCTTTCTTT.